This T cell receptor (beta chain) was retrieved from a study of blood T cell repertoires in COVID-19. Study at large: COVID-19 samples collected from the United States, Italy and Spain covered acute and convalescent phases.

Trimming stripped 3 bases from V and 0 bases from J, with 8 bases between. CDR1 GTSNPN and CDR2 SVGIG come from the germline V gene (reference sequence). This CDR3 has 13 residues. Authors' processing steps: For nucleated cells, counts were estimated from reference gene primer amplification. This table comes from immunoSEQ multiplex PCR, and its TCRdb copy is limited to in-frame clones, with some not included. The D gene and trimming were derived from the DNA, and the V and J assignments and clone size from that table. There are roughly 220,000 clones in the sample; about 86% occur only once, and about 2.4% lies in the top ten.

The chain uses TRBV30 and TRBJ1-1; D call uncertain. The sample consisted of peripheral blood. The sequence was obtained from a woman aged 60 to 75 with acute or convalescent COVID-19. CDR3 nucleotides: TGTGCCTGGAGAGTACAGATGAACACTGAAGCTTTCTTT. This gives the protein CAWRVQMNTEAFF.